A single sample gave rise to the 17 T cell receptor beta chains below, sequenced in a study of OX40 agonist ivuxolimab in advanced cancers. The table came from immunoSEQ multiplex PCR; TCRdb's copy has only in-frame clones and leaves some out. The repertoire has under 25,000 clones, about 76% of them found once; the top ten carry 18%. Here the sequenced sample was CD4+ or CD8+ T cells sorted from blood, taken in a trial of the OX40 agonist ivuxolimab. The receptors were sampled from an adult with an advanced solid tumor such as melanoma, head and neck, liver or kidney cancer.

V and J are TRBV2 and TRBJ1-2; D unresolved. CDR3 length equals 10 residues. The germline CDR1 and CDR2 sequences are SNHLY and FYNNEI. The germline V and J ends were trimmed by 4 bases and 7 bases, with 4 bases remaining between them. CDR3 residues: CASSASGYTF. CDR3 DNA: TGTGCCAGCAGTGCCAGTGGCTACACCTTC.

This chain joins TRBV28 and TRBJ1-6; TRBD1 matches 7 bases. The V and J ends lost 4 bases and 8 bases, in that order; junction bases with no gene match: 11. The CDR3 covers 16 residues. The germline V gene encodes CDR1 MDHEN and CDR2 SYDVKM. The CDR3 sequence is CASSSTARDRHSPLHF. CDR3 bases: TGTGCCAGCAGTTCAACCGCCCGGGACAGACATTCACCCCTCCACTTT.

V and J are TRBV6-4 and TRBJ2-5, with 13 bases that match TRBD2. CDR1 and CDR2 (germline): MRHNA, SNTAGT. The CDR3 sequence is 15 residues long. Trimming removed 6 bases from V and 2 bases from J; junction bases left unmatched: 3. The CDR3, as DNA: TGTGCCAGCAGCCGGACTAGCGGGGGTCAAGAGACCCAGTACTTC. This sequence encodes CASSRTSGGQETQYF.

V gene TRBV19 combines with J gene TRBJ1-1; D is ambiguous. Germline V gives CDR1 LNHDA, CDR2 SQIVND (reference sequence). This CDR3 spans 15 amino acids. Trimming stripped 0 bases from V and 0 bases from J, with 8 bases between. The CDR3 nucleotides read TGTGCCAGTAGTATAGATCTCGGCTTGAACACTGAAGCTTTCTTT. It codes for CASSIDLGLNTEAFF.

The chain employs TRBV29-1 and TRBJ2-7; TRBD2 matches at 9 bases. CDR1 is SQVTM and CDR2 is ANQGSEA in the germline V gene. J lost 0 bases, V lost 7 bases, and 4 bases had no gene match. The CDR3 spans 13 residues. CDR3 DNA sequence: TGCAGCGCCAGCGGGGGGAACTCCTACGAGCAGTACTTC. It is translated as CSASGGNSYEQYF.

The rearrangement links TRBV4-3 to TRBJ2-3; 8 bases are shared with TRBD1. J gave up 4 bases and V 0 bases, and 3 bases lay outside the gene matches. The CDR3 consists of 15 residues. CDR1 is LGHNA and CDR2 is YSLEER in the germline V gene. The CDR3 sequence: CASSQDRGQADTQYF. The CDR3 DNA reads TGCGCCAGCAGCCAAGACAGGGGGCAAGCAGATACGCAGTATTTT.

This chain connects TRBV30 to TRBJ2-3; 8 bases align to TRBD2. CDR3 length equals 14 residues. Trimming removed 0 bases from V and 5 bases from J; junction bases left unmatched: 4. The germline CDR1 and CDR2 sequences are GTSNPN and SVGIG (reference sequence). This CDR3 reads CAWSVGLAGDTQYF. The CDR3 nucleotides read TGTGCCTGGAGTGTAGGGCTAGCGGGAGATACGCAGTATTTT.

This clone was seen more than once but under ten times. CDR3 DNA sequence: TGCAGCGTTGAAGACGGACTGGGAGGGTACGAGCAGTACTTC. It codes for CSVEDGLGGYEQYF. The rearrangement joins TRBV29-1 to TRBJ2-7; 7 bases fit TRBD2. The CDR3 length is 14 residues. Germline values: CDR1 SQVTM, CDR2 ANQGSEA. V lost 0 bases, J lost 4 bases, and 6 bases stayed unmatched.

This sequence joins TRBV7-3 and TRBJ1-2; maybe TRBD1 (5 bases). CDR1 and CDR2 (germline): SGHTA, FQGTGA. The CDR3 covers 15 residues. Trimming shortened V by 2 bases and J by 6 bases, and 16 bases separated the two germline ends. CDR3 in amino acids: CASSLAPGSSDGYTF. The CDR3, as DNA: TGTGCCAGCAGCTTAGCCCCAGGGAGCTCGGATGGCTACACCTTC. The full variable domain, in which reference TRBV7-3 and TRBJ1-2 provide the parts outside the CDR3, is GAGVSQTPSNKVTEKGKYVELRCDPISGHTALYWYRQSLGQGPEFLIYFQGTGAADDSGLPNDRFFAVRPEGSVSTLKIQRTERGDSAVYLCASSLAPGSSDGYTFGSGTRLTVV.

V gene TRBV6-5 combines with J gene TRBJ2-7; D remains ambiguous. Trimming shortened V by 7 bases and J by 0 bases, and 16 bases separated the two germline ends. In germline, CDR1 is MNHEY, CDR2 SVGAGI. This CDR3 spans 15 amino acids. The CDR3 DNA is TGTGCCAGCACCCCAACGGGCGCTAGCTCCTACGAGCAGTACTTC. The encoded protein is CASTPTGASSYEQYF.

The chain employs TRBV14 and TRBJ2-7; no clear D. The length of the CDR3 is 16 residues. V was cut by 1 base and J by 3 bases, with 16 bases left in between. Germline CDR1 SGHDN, CDR2 FVKESK. The CDR3 nucleotides read TGTGCCAGCAGCCAAGGGATAAAGAGCTTAGACTACGAGCAGTACTTC. Protein product: CASSQGIKSLDYEQYF.

The chain combines TRBV5-4 with TRBJ2-5; no clear D gene. Germline V lookup: CDR1 SGHNT, CDR2 YYREEE (reference sequence). The CDR3 has 14 residues. V shed 4 bases and J shed 3 bases, with 13 bases lying between them. CDR3 DNA: TGTGCCAGCAGCGAGCTCAGCTTGGAAGAGACCCAGTACTTC. As protein: CASSELSLEETQYF.

Only a few counts were recorded for this clone. The V and J genes are TRBV7-9 and TRBJ2-5; 8 nucleotides agree with TRBD1. Germline V CDR1 and CDR2: SEHNR, FQNEAQ (reference sequence). This CDR3 comprises 15 residues. Germline trimming cut 4 bases from V and 1 base from J; bases unmatched to any gene: 5. CDR3 sequence (DNA): TGTGCCAGCAGCTCTCGGACAGGGCTCCAAGAGACCCAGTACTTC. Its protein is CASSSRTGLQETQYF. Together with reference TRBV7-9 and TRBJ2-5, the CDR3 gives the full variable domain: DTGVSQNPRHKITKRGQNVTFRCDPISEHNRLYWYRQTLGQGPEFLTYFQNEAQLEKSRLLSDRFSAERPKGSFSTLEIQRTEQGDSAMYLCASSSRTGLQETQYFGPGTRLLVL.

The chain is built from TRBV28 and TRBJ1-5; D is perhaps TRBD1 (5 bases). CDR1 is MDHEN, CDR2 SYDVKM, per germline. This CDR3 spans 14 amino acids. With 4 bases removed from V and 10 bases from J, the gap between germline ends came to 17 bases. CDR3 coding DNA: TGTGCCAGCAGTTCGCCTGGGGCGGCGTCCCCCCAGCATTTT. It translates to CASSSPGAASPQHF.

This chain joins TRBV4-1 and TRBJ2-7; D is possibly TRBD2 (5 bases). CDR1 is MGHRA, CDR2 YSYEKL, per germline. The CDR3 contains 14 residues. V lost 1 base, J lost 3 bases, and 10 bases lay in between. The CDR3 loop reads CASSQVALGYEQYF. The CDR3 DNA reads TGCGCCAGCAGCCAAGTGGCACTAGGCTACGAGCAGTACTTC.

This clone was observed a few times. This sequence joins TRBV6-1 and TRBJ1-1; D remains ambiguous. CDR1 is MNHNS, CDR2 SASEGT, per germline. With 1 base removed from V and 4 bases from J, the gap between germline ends came to 10 bases. This CDR3 has 14 amino acids. CDR3 in amino acids: CASSEVGYGTEAFF. CDR3 in DNA: TGTGCCAGCAGTGAAGTAGGGTACGGCACTGAAGCTTTCTTT.

The V call is TRBV7-9, the J call TRBJ1-1; 7 bases line up with TRBD1. The J segment lost 5 bases and the V segment lost 6 bases, leaving 6 bases of the junction unmatched. Germline V gene data show CDR1 as SEHNR and CDR2 as FQNEAQ (reference sequence). There are 13 residues in the CDR3. CDR3 in amino acids: CASSPGGRTEAFF. The CDR3 nucleotides are TGTGCCAGCAGTCCAGGGGGGCGTACTGAAGCTTTCTTT.